Each of the 9 T cell receptor beta chains below was sequenced from the same sample in a study of blood T cells in healthy people across ages. A second PCR of 7 to 11 cycles used a sample-barcoded 5' primer and a J-beta primer mix. MiXCR was run by TCRdb on the 5' RACE reads, yielding one entry per CDR3 protein. The table lists 1.5 million to 2 million distinct CDR3 sequences, 49% of them singletons. The source material was blood. The receptors derive from a woman in her thirties or forties in good health.

As DNA, the CDR3 is TGCGCCAGCAGTTATCAACAGGGTAGCAATCAGCCCCAGCATTTT. It translates to CASSYQQGSNQPQHF. The chain uses TRBV4-3 and TRBJ1-5, with D maybe TRBD1 (6 bases). The CDR3 consists of 15 residues. V lost 6 bases, J lost 0 bases, and 12 bases lay in between. Germline-derived CDR1 and CDR2 are LGHNA and YSLEER.

This clonotype was picked up a small number of times. The chain couples TRBV24-1 to TRBJ2-3, with D perhaps TRBD1 (5 bases). The CDR3 runs 15 residues. The V gene lost 0 bases and the J gene lost 5 bases, with 11 bases spanning the gap. The germline V gene has CDR1 KGHDR and CDR2 SFDVKD. CDR3 sequence reads: CATSDLGTGRDTQYF. The CDR3 DNA is TGTGCCACCAGTGATTTGGGAACAGGAAGAGATACGCAGTATTTT.

The chain couples TRBV6-1 to TRBJ1-2; D is unclear. There are 14 residues in the CDR3. Germline V gene lookup returns CDR1 MNHNS and CDR2 SASEGT. Trimming shortened V by 5 bases and J by 0 bases, and 10 bases separated the two germline ends. The CDR3 spells CASSSDIPNYGYTF. The CDR3 DNA sequence: TGTGCCAGCAGTTCTGACATTCCTAACTATGGCTACACCTTC.

The V and J genes are TRBV20-1 and TRBJ1-2, with a weak D call TRBD1 (5 bases). Germline values: CDR1 DFQATT, CDR2 SNEGSKA (reference sequence). V lost 3 bases to trimming and J lost 6 bases, with 26 bases between them. The CDR3 has 17 residues. The CDR3 bases are TGCAGTGCTAGGAAAGAGTGGGGCAGGGAAGTATCCCATGGCTACACCTTC. Residues: CSARKEWGREVSHGYTF.

The chain is built from TRBV5-6 and TRBJ2-1; 9 nucleotides match TRBD1. The DNA end is a closer match to TRBJ2-7, so the J assignment may be wrong. The CDR3 has 15 amino acids. CDR1 is SGHDT and CDR2 is YYEEEE in the germline V gene. As DNA, the CDR3 is TGTGCCAGCAGCCACACAGGGGGCAACGACAATGAGCAGTACTTC. Protein product: CASSHTGGNDNEQYF.

This clonotype was seen only once. One end of the junction is discordant with germline, which a read error may explain. The chain combines TRBV7-3 with TRBJ2-5, with 14 bases matching TRBD2. Looked up from germline, CDR1 is SGHTA and CDR2 is FQGTGA. This CDR3 has 16 residues. CDR3 sequence (DNA): TGTGCCTGCAGCCCGACTAGCGGGGGGGCTACAGAGACCCAGTACTTC. It codes for CACSPTSGGATETQYF.

J is TRBJ1-6 and V is TRBV11-2; 8 nucleotides align to TRBD1. CDR1 is SGHAT, CDR2 FQNNGV, per germline. V dropped 7 bases and J dropped 7; count of bases not matched to a gene: 3. CDR3 length: 13 residues. The CDR3 sequence: CASNQGANSPLHF. The CDR3, as DNA: TGTGCCAGCAATCAGGGGGCAAATTCACCCCTCCACTTT.

The rearrangement links TRBV7-9 to TRBJ1-1; no reliable D call. The CDR3 contains 14 residues. Germline CDR1 SEHNR, CDR2 FQNEAQ (reference sequence). Deletions cut 10 bases from V and 5 bases from J, with 20 bases between. CDR3 sequence reads: CATYFAGSGTEAFF. The CDR3 coding sequence is TGTGCCACTTACTTCGCCGGTTCGGGAACTGAAGCTTTCTTT.

The V and J genes are TRBV20-1 and TRBJ2-7; TRBD1 or TRBD2 may be the D gene (5 bases each). The CDR3 runs to 14 residues. Between the trimmed V and J ends, which lost 0 bases and 5 bases, there was a span of 14 bases. From germline, CDR1 is DFQATT and CDR2 SNEGSKA (reference sequence). The CDR3 bases are TGCAGTGCTAGAGATCGGGGCAGCCCCAACGAGCAGTACTTC. Amino acids: CSARDRGSPNEQYF.